This T cell receptor beta chain emerged from a study of identical twins. This clonotype was recorded only once. Its cognate antigen is unknown. Study results and caveats: Invariant MAIT and iNKT cells could partly confound zero-insertion analyses. Cord blood beta clonotypes present at high abundance carried fewer insertions; no such pattern appeared in memory repertoires. The study reached conclusions through statistical analysis that was cross-sectional, not following the same donors.

Germline V gene lookup returns CDR1 MNHEY and CDR2 SVGEGT. The CDR3 has 15 amino acids. V dropped 6 bases and J dropped 6; count of bases not matched to a gene: 9. TCRdb re-analysed the 5' RACE reads in MiXCR, keeping a single row per CDR3 protein. The sample lists approximately 1.8 million distinct CDR3 sequences; around 33% were seen once. This chain uses TRBV6-2 or TRBV6-3 with TRBJ2-1; 9 nucleotides agree with TRBD2. The sample was cord blood. The receptor comes from a newborn girl in good health. CDR3 amino acids: CASSRLAGIFNEQFF. The CDR3 bases are TGTGCCAGCAGCAGGCTAGCGGGAATTTTCAATGAGCAGTTCTTC.